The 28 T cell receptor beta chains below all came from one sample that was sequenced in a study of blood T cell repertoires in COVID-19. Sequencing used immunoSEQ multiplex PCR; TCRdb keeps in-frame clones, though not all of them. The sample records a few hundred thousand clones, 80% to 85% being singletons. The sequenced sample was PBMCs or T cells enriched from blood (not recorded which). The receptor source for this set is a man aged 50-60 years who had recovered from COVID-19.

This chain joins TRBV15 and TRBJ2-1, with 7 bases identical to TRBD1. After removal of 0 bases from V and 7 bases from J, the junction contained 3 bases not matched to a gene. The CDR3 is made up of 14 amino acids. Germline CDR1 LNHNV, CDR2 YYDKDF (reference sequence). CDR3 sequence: CATSRDATGNEQFF. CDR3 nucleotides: TGTGCCACCAGCAGAGACGCGACAGGGAATGAGCAGTTCTTC.

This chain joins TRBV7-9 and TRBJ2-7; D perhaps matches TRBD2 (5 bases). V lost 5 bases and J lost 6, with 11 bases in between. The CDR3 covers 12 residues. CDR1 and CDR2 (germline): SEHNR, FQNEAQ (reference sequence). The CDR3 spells CASSVLETEQYF. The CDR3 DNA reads TGTGCCAGCAGCGTACTAGAGACCGAGCAGTACTTC.

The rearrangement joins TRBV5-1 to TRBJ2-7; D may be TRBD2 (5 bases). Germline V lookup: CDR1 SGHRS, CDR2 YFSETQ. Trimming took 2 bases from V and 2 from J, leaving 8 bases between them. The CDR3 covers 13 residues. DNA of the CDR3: TGCGCCAGCAGCTTCGAGGGAACCTACGAGCAGTACTTC. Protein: CASSFEGTYEQYF.

The CDR3 DNA follows: TGCAGCGCTTGGACAGGGGGCTACCCTGAAGCTTTCTTT. Protein: CSAWTGGYPEAFF. The chain is built from TRBV29-1 and TRBJ1-1, with 11 bases fitting TRBD1. The CDR3 runs to 13 residues. The V gene end was trimmed by 7 bases and the J gene end by 6 bases; junction bases not matched to a gene: 7. CDR1 and CDR2 (germline): SQVTM, ANQGSEA.

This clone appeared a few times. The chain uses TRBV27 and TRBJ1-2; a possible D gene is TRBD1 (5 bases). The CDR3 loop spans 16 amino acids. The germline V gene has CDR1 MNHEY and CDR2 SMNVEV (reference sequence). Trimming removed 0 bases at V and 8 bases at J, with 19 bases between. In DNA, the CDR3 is TGTGCCAGCAGTTTATCCCTGAGCAGGGTTCTGACCGGCTACACCTTC. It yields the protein CASSLSLSRVLTGYTF.

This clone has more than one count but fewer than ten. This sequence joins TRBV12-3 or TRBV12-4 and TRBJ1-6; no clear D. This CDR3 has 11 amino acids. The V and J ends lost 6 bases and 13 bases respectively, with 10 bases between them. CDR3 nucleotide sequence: TGTGCCAGCAGCCTCGCGGAGCCCCTCCACTTT. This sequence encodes CASSLAEPLHF.

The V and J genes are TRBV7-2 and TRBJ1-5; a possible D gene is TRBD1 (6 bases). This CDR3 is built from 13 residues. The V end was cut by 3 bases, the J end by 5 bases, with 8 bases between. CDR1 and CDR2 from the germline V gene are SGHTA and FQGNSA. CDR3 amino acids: CASSLRTDQPQHF. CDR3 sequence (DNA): TGTGCCAGCAGCTTGAGGACAGATCAGCCCCAGCATTTT. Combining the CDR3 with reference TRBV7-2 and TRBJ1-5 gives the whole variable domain GAGVSQSPSNKVTEKGKDVELRCDPISGHTALYWYRQSLGQGLEFLIYFQGNSAPDKSGLPSDRFSAERTGGSVSTLTIQRTQQEDSAVYLCASSLRTDQPQHFGDGTRLSIL.

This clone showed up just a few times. The CDR3 sequence: CASSPTIGAEAFF. Written as DNA, the CDR3 is TGTGCCAGCAGCCCCACTATTGGCGCTGAAGCTTTCTTT. The rearrangement joins TRBV7-9 to TRBJ1-1; no firm D call. Trimming left V 5 bases short and J 6 bases short, with 13 bases between. CDR1 is SEHNR and CDR2 is FQNEAQ in the germline V gene (reference sequence). The CDR3 sequence is 13 residues long.

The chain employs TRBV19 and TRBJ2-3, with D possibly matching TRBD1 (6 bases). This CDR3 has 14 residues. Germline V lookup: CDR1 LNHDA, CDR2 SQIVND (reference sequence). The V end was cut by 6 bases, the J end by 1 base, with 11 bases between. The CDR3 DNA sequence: TGTGCCAGTAGCCGGGACATGGGCACAGATACGCAGTATTTT. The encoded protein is CASSRDMGTDTQYF.

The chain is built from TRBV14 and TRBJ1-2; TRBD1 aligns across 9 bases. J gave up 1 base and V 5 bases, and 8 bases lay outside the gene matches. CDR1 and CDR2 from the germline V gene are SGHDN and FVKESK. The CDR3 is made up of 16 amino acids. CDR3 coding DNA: TGTGCCAGCAGCAGACTACCGGGACAGGGTAACTATGGCTACACCTTC. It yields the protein CASSRLPGQGNYGYTF.

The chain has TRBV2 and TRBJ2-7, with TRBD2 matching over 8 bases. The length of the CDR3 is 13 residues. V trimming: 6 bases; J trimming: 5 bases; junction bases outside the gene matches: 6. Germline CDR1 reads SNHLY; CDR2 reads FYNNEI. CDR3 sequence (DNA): TGTGCCAGCAGACCCGGGGGGGTGAACGAGCAGTACTTC. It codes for CASRPGGVNEQYF.

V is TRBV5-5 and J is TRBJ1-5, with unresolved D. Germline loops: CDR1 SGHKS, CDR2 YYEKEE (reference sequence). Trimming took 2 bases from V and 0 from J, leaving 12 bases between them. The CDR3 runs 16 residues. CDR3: CASSLVGVYSNQPQHF. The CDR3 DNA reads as TGTGCCAGCAGCTTAGTCGGAGTATATAGCAATCAGCCCCAGCATTTT.

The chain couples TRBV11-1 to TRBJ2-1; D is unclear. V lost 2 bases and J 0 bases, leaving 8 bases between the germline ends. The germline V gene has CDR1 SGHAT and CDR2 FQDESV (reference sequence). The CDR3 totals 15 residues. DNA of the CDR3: TGTGCCAGCAGCTTAAAACCCAGCTCCTACAATGAGCAGTTCTTC. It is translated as CASSLKPSSYNEQFF. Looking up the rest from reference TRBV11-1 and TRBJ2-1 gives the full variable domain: EAEVAQSPRYKITEKSQAVAFWCDPISGHATLYWYRQILGQGPELLVQFQDESVVDDSQLPKDRFSAERLKGVDSTLKIQPAELGDSAMYLCASSLKPSSYNEQFFGPGTRLTVL.

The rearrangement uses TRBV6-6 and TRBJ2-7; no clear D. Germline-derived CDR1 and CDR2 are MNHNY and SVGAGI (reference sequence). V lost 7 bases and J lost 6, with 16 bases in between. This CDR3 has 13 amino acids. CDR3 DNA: TGTGCCAGCAAAAATGGGCCTCCCTCCGAGCAGTACTTC. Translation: CASKNGPPSEQYF.

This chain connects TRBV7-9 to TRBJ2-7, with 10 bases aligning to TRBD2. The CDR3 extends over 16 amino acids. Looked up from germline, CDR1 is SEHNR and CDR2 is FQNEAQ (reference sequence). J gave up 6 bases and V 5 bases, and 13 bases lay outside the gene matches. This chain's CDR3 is CASSPGLGAGGGEQYF. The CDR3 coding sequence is TGTGCCAGCAGCCCGGGCCTGGGAGCGGGAGGGGGCGAGCAGTACTTC.

This CDR3 is CAWSGTGDQPQHF. The CDR3 DNA follows: TGTGCCTGGAGCGGGACAGGGGACCAGCCCCAGCATTTT. The chain joins TRBV30 to TRBJ1-5; 10 nucleotides line up with TRBD1. The CDR3 is made up of 13 amino acids. The germline V gene encodes CDR1 GTSNPN and CDR2 SVGIG (reference sequence). The V segment lost 3 bases and the J segment 7 bases; nucleotides outside the gene matches: 3.

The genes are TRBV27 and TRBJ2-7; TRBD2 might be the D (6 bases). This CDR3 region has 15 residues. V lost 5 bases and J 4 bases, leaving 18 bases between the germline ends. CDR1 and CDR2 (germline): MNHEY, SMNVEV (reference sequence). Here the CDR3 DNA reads TGTGCCAGCAGTCCCCGGGGGTTTCGGGGGTACGAGCAGTACTTC. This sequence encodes CASSPRGFRGYEQYF.

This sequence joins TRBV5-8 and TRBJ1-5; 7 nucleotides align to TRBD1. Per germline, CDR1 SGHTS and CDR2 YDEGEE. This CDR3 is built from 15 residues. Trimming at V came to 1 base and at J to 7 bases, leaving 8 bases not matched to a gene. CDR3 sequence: CASSLRQGGEQPQHF. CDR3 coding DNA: TGTGCCAGCAGCTTGAGGCAGGGGGGCGAGCAGCCCCAGCATTTT.

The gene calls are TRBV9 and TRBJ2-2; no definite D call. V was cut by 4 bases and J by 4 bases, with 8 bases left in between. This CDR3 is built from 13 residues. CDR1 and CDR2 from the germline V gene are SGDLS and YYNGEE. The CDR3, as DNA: TGTGCCAGCAGCCCTATTCCCACCGGGGAGCTGTTTTTT. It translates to CASSPIPTGELFF.

The CDR3 DNA is TGTGCCATCAGTGAGTCGTTGGCAGGGGGCCGGTGGCATACTGAAGCTTTCTTT. The encoded protein is CAISESLAGGRWHTEAFF. The chain joins TRBV10-3 to TRBJ1-1; 8 bases map to TRBD1. Germline values: CDR1 ENHRY, CDR2 SYGVKD. The CDR3 is 18 residues long. V dropped 0 bases and J dropped 5; count of bases not matched to a gene: 14.

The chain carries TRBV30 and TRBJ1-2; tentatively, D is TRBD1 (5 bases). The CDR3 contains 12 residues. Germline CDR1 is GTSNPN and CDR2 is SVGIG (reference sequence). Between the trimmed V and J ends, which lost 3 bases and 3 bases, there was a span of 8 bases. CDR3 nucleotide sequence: TGTGCCTGGAGCGGAGGGGACTATGGCTACACCTTC. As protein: CAWSGGDYGYTF. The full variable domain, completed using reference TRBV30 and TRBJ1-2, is SQTIHQWPATLVQPVGSPLSLECTVEGTSNPNLYWYRQAAGRGLQLLFYSVGIGQISSEVPQNLSASRPQDRQFILSSKKLLLSDSGFYLCAWSGGDYGYTFGSGTRLTVV.

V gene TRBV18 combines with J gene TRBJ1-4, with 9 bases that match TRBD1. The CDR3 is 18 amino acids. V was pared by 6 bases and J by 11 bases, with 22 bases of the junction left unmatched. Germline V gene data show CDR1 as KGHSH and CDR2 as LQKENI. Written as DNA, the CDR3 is TGTGCCAGCTCCGCCCCTGGAAAGGGACAGGGCTCAAGCGGGAAACTGTTTTTT. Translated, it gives CASSAPGKGQGSSGKLFF.

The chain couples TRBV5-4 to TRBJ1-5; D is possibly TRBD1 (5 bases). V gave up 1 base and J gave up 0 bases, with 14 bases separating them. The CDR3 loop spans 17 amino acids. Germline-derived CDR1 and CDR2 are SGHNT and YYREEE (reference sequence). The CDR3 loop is CASSLNRGMGSNQPQHF. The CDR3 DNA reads TGTGCCAGCAGCTTGAATCGGGGGATGGGTAGCAATCAGCCCCAGCATTTT.

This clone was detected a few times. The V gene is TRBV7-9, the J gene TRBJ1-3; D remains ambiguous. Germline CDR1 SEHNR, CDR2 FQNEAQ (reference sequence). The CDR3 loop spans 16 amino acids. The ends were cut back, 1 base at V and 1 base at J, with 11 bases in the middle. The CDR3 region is CASSLGALGSGNTIYF. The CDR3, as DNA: TGTGCCAGCAGCTTAGGGGCACTTGGATCTGGAAACACCATATATTTT.

CDR3 sequence reads: CASSLGQVYGYTF. The CDR3 coding sequence is TGCGCCAGCAGCTTGGGACAGGTTTATGGCTACACCTTC. The V and J genes are TRBV5-1 and TRBJ1-2, with D tentatively TRBD1 (6 bases). V shed 0 bases and J shed 5 bases, with 8 bases lying between them. Germline assignment: CDR1 SGHRS and CDR2 YFSETQ. The CDR3 is 13 residues long.

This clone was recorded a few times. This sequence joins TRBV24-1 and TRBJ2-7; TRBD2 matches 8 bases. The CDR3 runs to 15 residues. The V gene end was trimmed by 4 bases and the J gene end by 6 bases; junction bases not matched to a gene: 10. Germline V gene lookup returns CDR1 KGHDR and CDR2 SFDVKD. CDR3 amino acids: CATSDSPAGAGEQYF. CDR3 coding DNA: TGTGCCACCAGTGACTCCCCAGCGGGAGCGGGCGAGCAGTACTTC.

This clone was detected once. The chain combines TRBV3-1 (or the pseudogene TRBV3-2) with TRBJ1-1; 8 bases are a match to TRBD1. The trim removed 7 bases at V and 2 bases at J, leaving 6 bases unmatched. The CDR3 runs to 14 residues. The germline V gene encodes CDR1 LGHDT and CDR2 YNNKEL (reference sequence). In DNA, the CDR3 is TGTGCCAGCACCCACCAGGGGGCAAACACTGAAGCTTTCTTT. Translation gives CASTHQGANTEAFF.

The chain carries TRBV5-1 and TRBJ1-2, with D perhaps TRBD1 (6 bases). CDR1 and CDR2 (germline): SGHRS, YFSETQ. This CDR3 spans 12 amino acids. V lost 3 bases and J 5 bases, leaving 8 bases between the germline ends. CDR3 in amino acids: CASSSDRYGYTF. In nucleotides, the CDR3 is TGCGCCAGCAGCTCGGACAGATATGGCTACACCTTC. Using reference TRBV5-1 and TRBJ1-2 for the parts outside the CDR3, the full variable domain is KAGVTQTPRYLIKTRGQQVTLSCSPISGHRSVSWYQQTPGQGLQFLFEYFSETQRNKGNFPGRFSGRQFSNSRSEMNVSTLELGDSALYLCASSSDRYGYTFGSGTRLTVV.